The rows below give T cell receptor beta chains drawn from one sample of a study of OX40 agonist ivuxolimab in advanced cancers. TCRdb's table, derived via immunoSEQ multiplex PCR, lists solely in-frame clones and lacks some. Here the sample spans about 38,000 clones, roughly nine tenths being singletons. The sequencing used CD4+ or CD8+ T cells sorted from blood, collected in a trial of the OX40 agonist ivuxolimab. The source is an adult with an advanced solid tumor such as melanoma, head and neck, liver or kidney cancer. The CDR3 runs from the conserved cysteine through the conserved F or W. D genes are given only for firm matches.

V	J	D	CDR3	DNA
TRBV2	TRBJ2-3	.	CASSERQDYTDTQYF	TGTGCCAGCAGTGAAAGGCAGGACTACACAGATACGCAGTATTTT
TRBV19	TRBJ1-2	TRBD1	CASRSDRGLAYGYTF	TGTGCCAGTAGATCGGACAGGGGGCTAGCCTATGGCTACACCTTC
TRBV4-1	TRBJ1-1	TRBD1	CASSILAIKTGGWMNTEAFF	TGCGCCAGCAGCATCCTCGCTATTAAGACAGGGGGATGGATGAACACTGAAGCTTTCTTT
TRBV5-1	TRBJ2-7	TRBD1	CASSYGQGEQYF	TGCGCCAGCAGCTACGGACAGGGCGAGCAGTACTTC
TRBV10-3	TRBJ1-6	TRBD1	CATTDRGEPLHF	TGTGCCACCACAGACAGGGGCGAACCCCTCCACTTT
TRBV9	TRBJ2-5	TRBD2	CASSVGGGEETQYF	TGTGCCAGCAGCGTGGGCGGGGGGGAAGAGACCCAGTACTTC
TRBV27	TRBJ2-7	.	CASSGDYEQYF	TGTGCCAGCAGTGGGGACTACGAGCAGTACTTC
TRBV6-5	TRBJ1-5	.	CASSQGSNQPQHF	TGTGCCAGCAGCCAAGGTAGCAATCAGCCCCAGCATTTT
TRBV28	TRBJ1-4	.	CAGGEKLFF	TGTGCCGGTGGTGAAAAACTGTTTTTT
TRBV4-3	TRBJ1-1	TRBD1	CASSQGQGGDAEAFF	TGCGCCAGCAGCCAAGGACAGGGGGGTGACGCTGAAGCTTTCTTT
TRBV19	TRBJ2-7	.	CASSIGRGTFYEQYF	TGTGCCAGTAGTATAGGGAGGGGGACATTCTACGAGCAGTACTTC
TRBV7-8	TRBJ2-5	.	CASSRPADTQYF	TGTGCCAGCAGCCGCCCGGCCGACACCCAGTACTTC
TRBV5-6	TRBJ1-3	.	CASSPTGLGTGNTIYF	TGTGCCAGCAGTCCGACAGGATTAGGGACTGGAAACACCATATATTTT
TRBV28	TRBJ2-7	.	CARKCFSGLAAYEQYF	TGTGCCCGCAAATGTTTCTCCGGACTGGCCGCCTACGAGCAGTACTTC
TRBV19	TRBJ2-2	.	CASSIEGKGHTGELFF	TGTGCCAGTAGTATAGAGGGAAAGGGCCACACCGGGGAGCTGTTTTTT
TRBV19	TRBJ2-7	.	CASSIGGSSYEQYF	TGTGCCAGTAGTATTGGCGGCAGCTCCTACGAGCAGTACTTC
TRBV7-9	TRBJ2-2	.	CASSFPLGGGDPNTGELFF	TGTGCCAGCAGCTTCCCCCTTGGGGGCGGGGATCCGAACACCGGGGAGCTGTTTTTT
TRBV11-2	TRBJ2-3	TRBD2	CASSLSGGTDTQYF	TGTGCCAGCAGTTTGAGCGGGGGCACAGATACGCAGTATTTT